This entry lists 25 T cell receptor beta chains sequenced from one sample in a study of OX40 agonist ivuxolimab in advanced cancers. TCRdb's table, derived via immunoSEQ multiplex PCR, lists solely in-frame clones and lacks some. The table has approximately 61,000 clones, roughly 87% seen once. This material consisted of CD4+ or CD8+ T cells sorted from blood, taken in a trial of the OX40 agonist ivuxolimab. The receptors originated from an adult with an advanced solid tumor such as melanoma, head and neck, liver or kidney cancer.

The gene calls are TRBV4-1 and TRBJ2-4; D gene unclear. Trimming stripped 4 bases from V and 1 base from J, with 14 bases between. Germline assignment: CDR1 MGHRA and CDR2 YSYEKL. The CDR3 is 16 amino acids. The CDR3 protein is CASSPEPSRAKNIQYF. The CDR3 DNA reads TGCGCCAGCAGCCCCGAACCGTCCCGGGCCAAAAACATTCAGTACTTC.

This chain connects TRBV5-1 to TRBJ2-1; TRBD2 matches at 12 bases. The CDR3 runs 20 residues. Germline V lookup: CDR1 SGHRS, CDR2 YFSETQ. V lost 0 bases to trimming and J lost 0 bases; unmatched junction nucleotides: 10. The CDR3 coding sequence is TGCGCCAGCAGCTTGGAACCCGGGACTAGCGGGCGGAGCTCCTACAATGAGCAGTTCTTC. It specifies CASSLEPGTSGRSSYNEQFF.

This clone was seen more than once but under ten times. The gene calls are TRBV27 and TRBJ1-6; the D is unclear. From germline, CDR1 is MNHEY and CDR2 SMNVEV (reference sequence). Between the trimmed V and J ends, which lost 5 bases and 4 bases, there was a span of 6 bases. The CDR3 spans 13 residues. As DNA, the CDR3 is TGTGCCAGCAGTGGGCTGTATAATTCACCCCTCCACTTT. Amino acids: CASSGLYNSPLHF.

V and J are TRBV6-5 and TRBJ2-2, with unresolved D. The V gene's germline CDR1 is MNHEY and CDR2 SVGAGI. Between the trimmed V and J ends, which lost 6 bases and 4 bases, there was a span of 6 bases. This CDR3 contains 12 residues. The CDR3 DNA is TGTGCCAGCAGACCACTCACCGGGGAGCTGTTTTTT. Protein product: CASRPLTGELFF.

V gene TRBV11-3 combines with J gene TRBJ2-1; 8 positions agree with TRBD2. Trimming cost V 4 bases and J 4 bases; bases outside gene matches: 15. The germline V gene has CDR1 SGHNT and CDR2 YENEEA. The CDR3 has 18 amino acids. CDR3: CASSSNDFLAGRYNEQFF. For the CDR3, the DNA is TGTGCCAGCAGCTCAAACGACTTCTTAGCGGGGCGATACAATGAGCAGTTCTTC.

The chain is built from TRBV19 and TRBJ1-2; no clear D gene. The CDR3 extends over 13 amino acids. From germline, CDR1 is LNHDA and CDR2 SQIVND (reference sequence). Trimming cost V 1 base and J 6 bases, with 9 bases left between them. CDR3: CASSIGGFDGYTF. DNA of the CDR3: TGTGCCAGTAGTATAGGAGGGTTCGATGGCTACACCTTC.

The CDR3 coding sequence is TGCGCCAGCAGCTCAAGACTAGCGGGGGGCACAGATACGCAGTATTTT. The encoded protein is CASSSRLAGGTDTQYF. The chain combines TRBV4-3 with TRBJ2-3; the match to TRBD2 covers 12 bases. The CDR3 spans 16 residues. Germline V gene sequence: CDR1 LGHNA, CDR2 YSLEER. The V and J ends lost 5 bases and 1 base, in that order; junction bases with no gene match: 4.

The chain couples TRBV19 to TRBJ1-5, with a possible D match to TRBD1 (5 bases). The CDR3 runs to 15 residues. Trimming took off 5 bases at V and 0 bases at J, with 11 bases between the two ends. Germline V gives CDR1 LNHDA, CDR2 SQIVND (reference sequence). This CDR3 is CASSPGGGSNQPQHF. In DNA, the CDR3 is TGTGCCAGTAGTCCGGGCGGGGGTAGCAATCAGCCCCAGCATTTT.

J is TRBJ2-1 and V is TRBV7-2; unclear D gene. This CDR3 contains 11 residues. V dropped 4 bases and J dropped 12 bases, with 10 bases sitting between them. CDR1 and CDR2 (germline): SGHTA, FQGNSA. Here the CDR3 DNA reads TGTGCCAGCAGCTCCGCTGAAGTGCAGTTCTTC. Its protein product is CASSSAEVQFF.

This chain links TRBV14 with TRBJ1-5, with a possible D match to TRBD1 (5 bases). This CDR3 is built from 14 residues. CDR1 SGHDN and CDR2 FVKESK come from the germline V gene. V was shortened by 1 base and J by 5 bases, with 9 bases between the two germline ends. The CDR3 loop is CASSQAGIYQPQHF. DNA for the CDR3: TGTGCCAGCAGCCAAGCAGGGATCTATCAGCCCCAGCATTTT.

The chain combines TRBV5-4 with TRBJ2-3; D is unclear. The V and J ends lost 5 bases and 1 base respectively, with 14 bases between them. The CDR3 contains 15 residues. In germline, CDR1 is SGHNT, CDR2 YYREEE (reference sequence). CDR3 nucleotide sequence: TGTGCCAGCAGGAGGTTCACGGACGGCACAGATACGCAGTATTTT. It translates to CASRRFTDGTDTQYF.

The chain has TRBV7-9 and TRBJ1-4, with D perhaps TRBD1 (5 bases). The CDR3 covers 16 residues. CDR1 is SEHNR, CDR2 FQNEAQ, per germline (reference sequence). Trimming took 5 bases from V and 3 from J, leaving 16 bases between them. DNA of the CDR3: TGTGCCAGCAGCCCCCCGGGGAGGGGCCCTAATGAAAAACTGTTTTTT. Translated, it gives CASSPPGRGPNEKLFF.

The V and J genes are TRBV29-1 and TRBJ2-7; TRBD1 agrees at 9 bases. This CDR3 region has 13 residues. Germline V gene data show CDR1 as SQVTM and CDR2 as ANQGSEA. V lost 6 bases and J lost 6; bases outside the gene matches: 9. The CDR3 region is CSVGTGHTIEQYF. CDR3 nucleotides: TGCAGCGTCGGGACAGGGCATACGATCGAGCAGTACTTC.

The V call is TRBV7-2, the J call TRBJ1-2, with 8 bases that match TRBD1. Germline CDR1 SGHTA, CDR2 FQGNSA. Losses at the gene ends were 2 bases for V and 2 bases for J; bases not matched to a gene: 7. The length of the CDR3 is 16 residues. CDR3 in amino acids: CASSLFGQGANYGYTF. The CDR3 DNA reads TGTGCCAGCAGCTTATTCGGACAGGGAGCGAACTATGGCTACACCTTC.

The chain employs TRBV30 and TRBJ1-6; D is ambiguous. Germline V lookup: CDR1 GTSNPN, CDR2 SVGIG (reference sequence). The CDR3 contains 14 residues. V gave up 1 base and J gave up 5 bases, with 9 bases separating them. CDR3 in amino acids: CAWSGNSDNSPLHF. The CDR3 DNA sequence: TGTGCCTGGAGTGGCAACAGCGATAATTCACCCCTCCACTTT.

The gene calls are TRBV5-4 and TRBJ2-1, with a possible D match to TRBD2 (5 bases). The V end was cut by 5 bases, the J end by 4 bases, with 10 bases between. This CDR3 spans 13 amino acids. CDR1 is SGHNT and CDR2 is YYREEE in the germline V gene (reference sequence). CDR3 sequence reads: CASSQLDYNEQFF. The CDR3 DNA reads TGTGCCAGCAGTCAACTAGATTACAATGAGCAGTTCTTC.

The CDR3 nucleotides are TGTGCCTGGAGTGGGACAGGGGGAGGCTATGGCTACACCTTC. Translated: CAWSGTGGGYGYTF. The chain is built from TRBV30 and TRBJ1-2; the match to TRBD1 covers 10 bases. Per the germline V gene, CDR1 is GTSNPN and CDR2 is SVGIG (reference sequence). With 1 base clipped from V and 4 bases from J, the junction kept 3 bases outside the gene matches. The CDR3 length is 14 residues. Filled out from reference TRBV30 and TRBJ1-2, the complete variable domain reads SQTIHQWPATLVQPVGSPLSLECTVEGTSNPNLYWYRQAAGRGLQLLFYSVGIGQISSEVPQNLSASRPQDRQFILSSKKLLLSDSGFYLCAWSGTGGGYGYTFGSGTRLTVV.

V usage is TRBV5-1 and J usage is TRBJ1-1; D remains ambiguous. CDR3 length: 13 residues. V lost 7 bases and J lost 1, with 11 bases in between. Germline values: CDR1 SGHRS, CDR2 YFSETQ. CDR3 DNA sequence: TGCGCCAGCGTTGGAGGCCAGAACACTGAAGCTTTCTTT. This gives the protein CASVGGQNTEAFF.

The chain links TRBV25-1 to TRBJ2-7; D remains unclear. Between the trimmed V and J ends, which lost 4 bases and 4 bases, there was a span of 5 bases. Germline V gene sequence: CDR1 MGHDK, CDR2 SYGVNS. This CDR3 spans 11 amino acids. The CDR3 is CASSGVYEQYF. In DNA, the CDR3 is TGTGCCAGCAGTGGAGTTTACGAGCAGTACTTC.

The chain carries TRBV7-9 and TRBJ2-7; 9 bases are shared with TRBD1. Germline-derived CDR1 and CDR2 are SEHNR and FQNEAQ (reference sequence). The CDR3 contains 15 residues. Trimming removed 3 bases from V and 6 bases from J; junction bases left unmatched: 9. The CDR3 DNA follows: TGTGCCAGCAGCTTCCCAGGGACAGGGCCGCGCGAGCAGTACTTC. Protein product: CASSFPGTGPREQYF.

The gene calls are TRBV5-8 and TRBJ2-7; TRBD1 is a possible D gene (6 bases). Germline V gives CDR1 SGHTS, CDR2 YDEGEE. V was shortened by 0 bases and J by 1 base, with 14 bases between the two germline ends. The CDR3 length is 16 residues. CDR3 bases: TGTGCCAGCAGCTTGGCTCGCTTGACAGGTTCCTACGAGCAGTACTTC. Encoded protein: CASSLARLTGSYEQYF.

The V call is TRBV6-5, the J call TRBJ1-6, with a tentative D call TRBD1 (6 bases). Germline V gene data show CDR1 as MNHEY and CDR2 as SVGAGI. The CDR3 extends over 13 amino acids. V lost 6 bases to trimming and J lost 11 bases, with 14 bases between them. DNA for the CDR3: TGTGCCAGCAGCTTACACAGGGATCCACCCCTCCACTTT. Translation: CASSLHRDPPLHF.

This clone was seen just once. In nucleotides, the CDR3 is TGTGCCATCAGGGGTATCCAGGGGGCGAGTGGCTACACCTTC. It is translated as CAIRGIQGASGYTF. The gene calls are TRBV10-3 and TRBJ1-2, with 8 bases matching TRBD1. The CDR3 spans 14 residues. Losses at the gene ends were 6 bases for V and 7 bases for J; bases not matched to a gene: 10. Germline assignment: CDR1 ENHRY and CDR2 SYGVKD.

The gene calls are TRBV14 and TRBJ1-1, with D tentatively TRBD1 (6 bases). Germline V CDR1 and CDR2: SGHDN, FVKESK. V lost 5 bases, J lost 1 base, and 11 bases lay in between. This CDR3 contains 14 residues. The CDR3 is CASSFSRGNTEAFF. CDR3 bases: TGTGCCAGCAGCTTCTCCAGGGGGAACACTGAAGCTTTCTTT. The full variable domain, completed using reference TRBV14 and TRBJ1-1, is EAGVTQFPSHSVIEKGQTVTLRCDPISGHDNLYWYRRVMGKEIKFLLHFVKESKQDESGMPNNRFLAERTGGTYSTLKVQPAELEDSGVYFCASSFSRGNTEAFFGQGTRLTVV.

In its sample, this clone was seen a few times. This chain connects TRBV29-1 to TRBJ2-7; 7 bases map to TRBD1. The CDR3 totals 13 residues. Germline V gives CDR1 SQVTM, CDR2 ANQGSEA. Losses at the gene ends were 5 bases for V and 1 base for J; bases not matched to a gene: 5. This CDR3 reads CSVIGQASYEQYF. In DNA, the CDR3 is TGCAGCGTTATAGGACAGGCTTCCTACGAGCAGTACTTC.